Each of the 27 T cell receptor beta chains below was sequenced from the same sample in a study of tumor-infiltrating lymphocytes in primary liver carcinoma. TCR beta cDNA was reverse-transcribed from roughly 520 ng of total RNA. The reaction used a constant-region primer and ProtoScript II reverse transcriptase. Libraries for TCR beta were built through three nested multiplex PCR rounds, which together made up a slightly modified ARM-PCR procedure. TRBV1-TRBV30 forward and Cbeta reverse primers drove the first two approximately 11-cycle rounds. TCRdb processed the multiplex PCR reads anew with MiXCR; each CDR3 protein has one entry. Among about 310,000 distinct CDR3 sequences, 55% to 65% were seen once, and the ten largest hold around 9.5%. Germline DNA was extracted alongside blood RNA, which was obtained from unsorted whole blood. The sequencing input was peripheral blood. All receptors come from a man aged 35-49 years with primary liver carcinoma and hepatitis B virus infection.

The chain combines TRBV11-3 with TRBJ1-6; TRBD1 is a possible D gene (5 bases). This CDR3 has 15 residues. The ends were cut back, 4 bases at V and 10 bases at J, with 17 bases in the middle. Germline CDR1 and CDR2: SGHNT and YENEEA. In nucleotides, the CDR3 is TGTGCCAGCAGCTCGTGGCAGGGTTGTAGGTCACCCCTCCACTTT. It encodes CASSSWQGCRSPLHF.

The count of this clonotype is one. A read error may produce the germline difference seen at one junction end. The chain carries TRBV13 and TRBJ2-3; perhaps TRBD1 as D (6 bases). The CDR3 has 15 residues. Germline loops: CDR1 PRHDT, CDR2 FYEKMQ (reference sequence). In nucleotides, the CDR3 is TGTACCAGCAGCTTAGGGCTAGGGGGAACAGATACGCAGTATTTT. Translated: CTSSLGLGGTDTQYF.

Of note for this clonotype: At one boundary the junction diverges from the germline segment, which might be a read error. The rearrangement joins TRBV29-1 to TRBJ2-1; 10 bases align to TRBD2. Looked up from germline, CDR1 is SQVTM and CDR2 is ANQGSEA. CDR3 length: 15 residues. This CDR3 reads CSASSSGRADNEHFF. The CDR3 DNA reads TGCAGCGCATCCTCAAGCGGGAGGGCCGACAATGAGCACTTCTTC.

This clonotype was detected ten times or more. The rearrangement joins TRBV12-3 or TRBV12-4 to TRBJ2-7; no firm D call. V was clipped by 3 bases and J by 3 bases, with 12 bases between them. This CDR3 comprises 14 residues. The CDR3 nucleotides read TGTGCCAGCAGTTTTGGCCGACACATCTACGAGCAGTACTTC. Its translation is CASSFGRHIYEQYF.

On this clonotype itself: Being one base from a much bigger clone, this may be a read error. The CDR3 spells CSVEFLNTEDFF. CDR3 bases: TGCAGCGTTGAATTCCTGAACACTGAAGATTTCTTT. This sequence joins TRBV29-1 and TRBJ1-1; no firm D call. Germline V gene sequence: CDR1 SQVTM, CDR2 ANQGSEA. CDR3 length equals 12 residues.

This chain uses TRBV6-1 with TRBJ1-1, with 11 bases fitting TRBD1. The CDR3 extends over 15 amino acids. V dropped 6 bases and J dropped 8; count of bases not matched to a gene: 11. The V gene's germline CDR1 is MNHNS and CDR2 SASEGT. Written as DNA, the CDR3 is TGTGCCAGCAGAGACCGCGGGACAGGGGGGGAGGAAGCTTTCTTT. The encoded protein is CASRDRGTGGEEAFF.

A remark on this clonotype: Given a much more abundant clone one base away, this may be a read error. The rearrangement links TRBV29-1 to TRBJ2-7; TRBD1 might be the D (6 bases). The CDR3 spans 13 residues. Per germline, CDR1 SQVTM and CDR2 ANQGSEA. CDR3 amino acids: CTVEGDKEYEQYF. The CDR3 nucleotides read TGCACCGTTGAAGGGGACAAGGAGTACGAGCAGTACTTC.

A note on this clonotype: A read error may be the cause here, since a much bigger clone is one base away. V gene TRBV29-1 combines with J gene TRBJ2-5; D possibly corresponds to TRBD2 (5 bases). Germline V gives CDR1 SQVTM, CDR2 ANQGSEA. The length of the CDR3 is 12 residues. The CDR3 loop is CITGENSGTQYF. The CDR3 DNA follows: TGCATCACTGGGGAGAATTCTGGGACCCAGTACTTC.

This clonotype was recorded at least ten times. The chain is built from TRBV6-5 and TRBJ2-1, with TRBD2 matching over 12 bases. Trimming removed 5 bases from V and 7 bases from J; junction bases left unmatched: 9. The CDR3 spans 16 residues. CDR1 MNHEY and CDR2 SVGAGI come from the germline V gene. This CDR3 reads CASSPRTSGNANEQFF. The CDR3 region has the DNA TGTGCCAGCAGTCCGCGGACTAGCGGGAACGCAAATGAGCAGTTCTTC.

This clonotype has a count of ten or more. This chain connects TRBV4-1 to TRBJ2-1, with 7 bases that match TRBD1. CDR3 length: 12 residues. Germline V lookup: CDR1 MGHRA, CDR2 YSYEKL. With V trimmed by 4 bases and J by 9 bases, 3 bases remained unmatched. This CDR3 reads CASSPTGFEQFF. The CDR3 coding sequence is TGCGCCAGCAGCCCGACAGGGTTTGAGCAGTTCTTC.

Remarks on this clonotype: A much larger clone differs by one base, so this may be a read error. The chain carries TRBV6-5 and TRBJ1-6; D ambiguous. The germline V gene has CDR1 MNHEY and CDR2 SVGAGI. Trimming stripped 4 bases from V and 6 bases from J, with 10 bases between. The CDR3 loop spans 14 amino acids. The CDR3 bases are TGTGCCAGCAGTTCCAGGAGGCTTAATTCACCCCTCCACTTT. Its translation is CASSSRRLNSPLHF.

A remark on this clonotype: A much larger clone lies one base from this, so it may be a read error. V gene TRBV6-5 combines with J gene TRBJ1-1; D remains ambiguous. V was clipped by 11 bases and J by 1 base, with 17 bases between them. Germline CDR1 reads MNHEY; CDR2 reads SVGAGI. The CDR3 totals 14 residues. The CDR3 DNA sequence: TGTGCCTGCACCCAGGACGGGAAGAACACTGAAGCTTTCTTT. Translated, it gives CACTQDGKNTEAFF.

This chain links TRBV5-4 with TRBJ1-6; D ambiguous. In germline, CDR1 is SGHNT, CDR2 YYREEE (reference sequence). Trimming cost V 4 bases and J 6 bases, with 20 bases left between them. This CDR3 contains 17 residues. The chain's CDR3 is CASSAAQGSGINSPLHF. In DNA form, the CDR3 reads TGTGCCAGCAGCGCGGCGCAAGGGTCGGGTATTAATTCACCCCTCCACTTT.

Comments on this clonotype: At one of its ends the junction is not consistent with the germline gene, which may arise from a read error. The CDR3 protein is CTSSAQGSNEQFF. The CDR3 DNA reads TGTACCAGCAGTGCACAGGGATCCAATGAGCAGTTCTTC. The V gene is TRBV28, the J gene TRBJ2-1, with a tentative D call TRBD1 (6 bases). Germline values: CDR1 MDHEN, CDR2 SYDVKM. The CDR3 has 13 residues.

The chain carries TRBV12-3 or TRBV12-4 and TRBJ2-3; D gene uncertain. The CDR3 is 15 amino acids. The germline V and J ends were trimmed by 2 bases and 2 bases, with 11 bases remaining between them. The CDR3 region has the DNA TGTGCCAGCAGTTTATTTGGCTCCTCCACAGATACGCAGTATTTT. This gives the protein CASSLFGSSTDTQYF.

Concerning this clonotype: One end of the junction is discordant with germline, which a read error may explain. The chain employs TRBV28 and TRBJ2-5; D ambiguous. The CDR3 totals 14 residues. From germline, CDR1 is MDHEN and CDR2 SYDVKM. CDR3: CTSSPSSLEETQYF. For the CDR3, the DNA is TGTACCAGCAGCCCAAGTAGTCTAGAAGAGACCCAGTACTTC. Based on the CDR3 plus reference TRBV28 and TRBJ2-5, the full variable domain is DVKVTQSSRYLVKRTGEKVFLECVQDMDHENMFWYRQDPGLGLRLIYFSYDVKMKEKGDIPEGYSVSREKKERFSLILESASTNQTSMYLCTSSPSSLEETQYFGPGTRLLVL.

Comments on this clonotype: A read error may produce the germline difference seen at one junction end. The J gene is TRBJ2-3, the V gene TRBV28; 7 bases map to TRBD1. Germline V gives CDR1 MDHEN, CDR2 SYDVKM. CDR3 length equals 17 residues. The DNA for the CDR3 is TGTGCCAGCATGGGCGAGACGAGGGACAGAAGCAAAGATACGCAGTATTTT. It yields the protein CASMGETRDRSKDTQYF. The whole variable domain, filled in from reference TRBV28 and TRBJ2-3, reads DVKVTQSSRYLVKRTGEKVFLECVQDMDHENMFWYRQDPGLGLRLIYFSYDVKMKEKGDIPEGYSVSREKKERFSLILESASTNQTSMYLCASMGETRDRSKDTQYFGPGTRLTVL.

Notes on this clonotype: A much larger clone lies one base from this, so it may be a read error. The V call is TRBV29-1, the J call TRBJ2-3; the D is unclear. Germline V gene data show CDR1 as SQVTM and CDR2 as ANQGSEA. The CDR3 has 14 residues. The germline V and J ends were trimmed by 5 bases and 0 bases, with 12 bases remaining between them. The CDR3 loop reads CSVQRQPSTDTQYF. CDR3 bases: TGCAGCGTTCAACGGCAGCCTAGCACAGATACGCAGTATTTT.

The chain couples TRBV19 to TRBJ1-1; D gene uncertain. The V gene lost 3 bases and the J gene lost 7 bases, with 6 bases spanning the gap. The CDR3 spans 11 residues. From germline, CDR1 is LNHDA and CDR2 SQIVND (reference sequence). The CDR3 protein is CASSIRHEAFF. Written as DNA, the CDR3 is TGTGCCAGTAGTATCAGACATGAAGCTTTCTTT.

About this clonotype: Germline and junction disagree at one end, which may indicate a read error. The chain combines TRBV12-3 or TRBV12-4 with TRBJ2-2; D unclear. The CDR3 sequence is 15 residues long. The CDR3 region has the DNA TGTGCCAGCGGTTTAGGAGCACCCCTCACCGGGGAGCTGTTTTTT. As protein: CASGLGAPLTGELFF.

The sample holds many counts of this clonotype. This chain joins TRBV6-1 and TRBJ2-6, with TRBD2 matching 13 bases. Germline V gives CDR1 MNHNS, CDR2 SASEGT. The J segment lost 11 bases and the V segment lost 5 bases, leaving 6 bases of the junction unmatched. CDR3 length: 15 residues. Written as DNA, the CDR3 is TGTGCCAGCAGTTTTGGGACTAGCGGGATCGACGTCCTGACTTTC. Translating it yields CASSFGTSGIDVLTF.

The rearrangement joins TRBV2 to TRBJ1-1; D possibly corresponds to TRBD1 (5 bases). Trimming stripped 7 bases from V and 0 bases from J, with 12 bases between. CDR3 length equals 14 residues. CDR1 is SNHLY and CDR2 is FYNNEI in the germline V gene. The CDR3 loop is CASTSGTVNTEAFF. CDR3 DNA sequence: TGTGCCAGCACCTCCGGGACGGTGAACACTGAAGCTTTCTTT.

Many counts were recorded for this clonotype. The genes are TRBV6-5 and TRBJ2-7; 7 bases map to TRBD2. The CDR3 contains 15 residues. V was clipped by 5 bases and J by 2 bases; unmatched bases: 9. Germline loops: CDR1 MNHEY, CDR2 SVGAGI. This CDR3 is CASSGSGTKTYEQYF. CDR3 DNA sequence: TGTGCCAGCAGTGGATCCGGGACTAAAACCTACGAGCAGTACTTC.

To note about this clonotype: The junction differs from germline at one of its ends, possibly a read error. The rearrangement joins TRBV12-3 or TRBV12-4 to TRBJ1-5; D unresolved. The CDR3 is made up of 13 amino acids. CDR3 coding DNA: TGTGCCAGCAGTTTAACCGTGTATCAGCCCCGGCATTTT. Protein product: CASSLTVYQPRHF.

The genes are TRBV4-1 and TRBJ2-7, with D unclear. The CDR3 totals 14 residues. Trimming left V 1 base short and J 3 bases short, with 10 bases between. Germline V lookup: CDR1 MGHRA, CDR2 YSYEKL. CDR3 protein: CASSQVVVLYEQYF. As DNA, the CDR3 is TGCGCCAGCAGCCAAGTGGTGGTACTCTACGAGCAGTACTTC.

With respect to this clonotype: The conserved closing phenylalanine or tryptophan is absent in this CDR3, likely reflecting a read error. V usage is TRBV29-1 and J usage is TRBJ2-3; D is undetermined. This CDR3 contains 16 residues. With 3 bases removed from V and 6 bases from J, the gap between germline ends came to 22 bases. CDR1 SQVTM and CDR2 ANQGSEA come from the germline V gene. The CDR3 region is CSVDVVGTDTLDTQYC. The CDR3 nucleotides read TGCAGCGTTGACGTGGTGGGAACAGATACCTTGGATACGCAGTATTGT.

In the case of this clonotype: One base away lies a much larger clone, so this may be a sequencing read error. The chain uses TRBV29-1 and TRBJ2-7; TRBD2 aligns across 7 bases. This CDR3 comprises 12 residues. Germline V gives CDR1 SQVTM, CDR2 ANQGSEA. V shed 4 bases, J shed 9 bases, and the junction held 9 bases outside the gene matches. The CDR3 DNA follows: TGCAGCGTTGGGACGGGAGGACGCGTGCAGTACTTC. Its protein is CSVGTGGRVQYF.